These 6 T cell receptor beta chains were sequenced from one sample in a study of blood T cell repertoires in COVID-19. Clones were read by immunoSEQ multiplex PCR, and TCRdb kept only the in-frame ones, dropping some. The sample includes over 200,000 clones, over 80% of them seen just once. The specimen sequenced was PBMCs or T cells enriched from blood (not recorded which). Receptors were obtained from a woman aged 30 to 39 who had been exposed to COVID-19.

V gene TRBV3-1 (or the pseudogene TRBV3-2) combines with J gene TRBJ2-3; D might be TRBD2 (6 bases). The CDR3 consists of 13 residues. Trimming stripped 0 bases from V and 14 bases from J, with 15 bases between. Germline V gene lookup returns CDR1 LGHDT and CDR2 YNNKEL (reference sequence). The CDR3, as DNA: TGTGCCAGCAGCCAAGATAGGCGGCGGGATTGGTATTTT. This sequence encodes CASSQDRRRDWYF.

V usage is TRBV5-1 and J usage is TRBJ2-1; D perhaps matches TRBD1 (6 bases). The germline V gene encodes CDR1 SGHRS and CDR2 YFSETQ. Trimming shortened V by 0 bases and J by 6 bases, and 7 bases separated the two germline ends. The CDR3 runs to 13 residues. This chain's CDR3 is CASSLVGGNEQFF. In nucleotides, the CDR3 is TGCGCCAGCAGCTTGGTAGGGGGCAATGAGCAGTTCTTC.

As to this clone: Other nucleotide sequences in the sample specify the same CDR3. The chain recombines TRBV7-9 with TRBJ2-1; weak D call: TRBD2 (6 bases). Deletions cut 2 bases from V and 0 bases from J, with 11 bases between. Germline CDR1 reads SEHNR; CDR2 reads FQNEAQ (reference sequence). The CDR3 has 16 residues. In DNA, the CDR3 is TGTGCCAGCAGCTTAAGGCGGGGTAGCTCCTACAATGAGCAGTTCTTC. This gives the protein CASSLRRGSSYNEQFF.

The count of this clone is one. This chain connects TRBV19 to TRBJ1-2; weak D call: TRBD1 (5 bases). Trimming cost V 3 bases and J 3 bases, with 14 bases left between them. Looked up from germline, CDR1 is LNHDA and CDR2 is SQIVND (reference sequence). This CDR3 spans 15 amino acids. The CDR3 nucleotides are TGTGCCAGTAGTATCTCCAGGGCACAGGACTATGGCTACACCTTC. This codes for CASSISRAQDYGYTF.

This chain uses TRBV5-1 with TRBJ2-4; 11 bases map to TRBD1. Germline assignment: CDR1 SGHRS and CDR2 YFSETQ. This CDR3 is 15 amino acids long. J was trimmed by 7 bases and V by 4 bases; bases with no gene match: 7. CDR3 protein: CASSRSGTGGNIQYF. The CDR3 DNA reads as TGCGCCAGCAGCCGGTCCGGGACAGGGGGGAACATTCAGTACTTC.

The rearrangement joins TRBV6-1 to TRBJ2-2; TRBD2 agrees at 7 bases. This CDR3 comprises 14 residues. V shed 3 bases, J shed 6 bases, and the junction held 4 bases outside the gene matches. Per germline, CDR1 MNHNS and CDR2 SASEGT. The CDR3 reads CASSDRLAPGELFF. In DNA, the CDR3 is TGTGCCAGCAGTGACCGACTAGCTCCCGGGGAGCTGTTTTTT.